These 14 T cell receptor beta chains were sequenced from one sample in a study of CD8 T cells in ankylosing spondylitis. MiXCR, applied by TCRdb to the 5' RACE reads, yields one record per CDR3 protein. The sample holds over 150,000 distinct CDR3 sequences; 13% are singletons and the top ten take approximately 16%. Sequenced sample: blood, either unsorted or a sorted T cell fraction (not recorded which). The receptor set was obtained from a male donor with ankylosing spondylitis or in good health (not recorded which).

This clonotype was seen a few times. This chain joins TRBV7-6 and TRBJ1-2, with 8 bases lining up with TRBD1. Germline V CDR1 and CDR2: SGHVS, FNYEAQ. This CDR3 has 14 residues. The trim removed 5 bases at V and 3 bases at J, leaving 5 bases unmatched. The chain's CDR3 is CASSTGGADYGYTF. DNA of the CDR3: TGTGCCAGCAGCACAGGGGGGGCGGACTATGGCTACACCTTC.

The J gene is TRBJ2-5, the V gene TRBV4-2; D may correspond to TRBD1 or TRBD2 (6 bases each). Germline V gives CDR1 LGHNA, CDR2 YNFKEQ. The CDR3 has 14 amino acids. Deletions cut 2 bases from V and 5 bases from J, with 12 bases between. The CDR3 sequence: CASSQWGARETQYF. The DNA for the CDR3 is TGTGCCAGCAGCCAATGGGGGGCACGGGAGACCCAGTACTTC.

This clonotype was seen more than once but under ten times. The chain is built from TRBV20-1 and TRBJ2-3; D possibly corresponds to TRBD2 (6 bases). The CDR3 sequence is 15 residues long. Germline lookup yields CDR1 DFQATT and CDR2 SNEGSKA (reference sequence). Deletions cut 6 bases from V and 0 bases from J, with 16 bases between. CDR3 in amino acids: CSAEPPGTSTDTQYF. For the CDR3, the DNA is TGCAGTGCCGAACCCCCCGGGACTAGCACAGATACGCAGTATTTT.

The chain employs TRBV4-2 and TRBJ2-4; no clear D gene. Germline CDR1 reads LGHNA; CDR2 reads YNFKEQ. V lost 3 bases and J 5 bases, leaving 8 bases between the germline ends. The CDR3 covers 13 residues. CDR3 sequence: CASSHSLENIQYF. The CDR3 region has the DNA TGTGCCAGCAGCCACTCCCTGGAAAACATTCAGTACTTC.

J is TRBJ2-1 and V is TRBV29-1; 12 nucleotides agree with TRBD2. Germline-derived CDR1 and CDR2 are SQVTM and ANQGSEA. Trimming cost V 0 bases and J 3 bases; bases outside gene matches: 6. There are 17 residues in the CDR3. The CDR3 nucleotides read TGCAGCGTTGAAGATGCTATGGGACTAGCGGGCTACAATGAGCAGTTCTTC. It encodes CSVEDAMGLAGYNEQFF.

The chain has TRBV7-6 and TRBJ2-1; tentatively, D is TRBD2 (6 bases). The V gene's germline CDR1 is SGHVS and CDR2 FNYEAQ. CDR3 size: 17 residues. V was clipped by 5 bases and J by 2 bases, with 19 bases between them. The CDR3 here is CASSARTGLQAYNEQFF. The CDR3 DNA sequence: TGTGCCAGCAGCGCAAGGACGGGACTCCAAGCCTACAATGAGCAGTTCTTC. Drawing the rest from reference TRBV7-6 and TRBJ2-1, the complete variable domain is GAGVSQSPRYKVTKRGQDVALRCDPISGHVSLYWYRQALGQGPEFLTYFNYEAQQDKSGLPNDRFSAERPEGSISTLTIQRTEQRDSAMYRCASSARTGLQAYNEQFFGPGTRLTVL.

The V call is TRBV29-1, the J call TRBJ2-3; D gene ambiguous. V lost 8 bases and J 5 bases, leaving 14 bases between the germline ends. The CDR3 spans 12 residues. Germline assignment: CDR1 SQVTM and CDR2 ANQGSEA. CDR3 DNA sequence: TGCAGCCTCCTGGGTGTGGGAGATACGCAGTATTTT. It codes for CSLLGVGDTQYF.

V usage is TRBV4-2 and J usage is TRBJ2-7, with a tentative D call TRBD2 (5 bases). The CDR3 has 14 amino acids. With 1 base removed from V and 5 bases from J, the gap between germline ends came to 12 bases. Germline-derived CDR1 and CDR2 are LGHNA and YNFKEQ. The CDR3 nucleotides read TGTGCCAGCAGCCAAGGGACTTCCCCCCACGAGCAGTACTTC. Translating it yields CASSQGTSPHEQYF.

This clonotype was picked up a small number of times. CDR3 in amino acids: CASSYTGSGETQYF. As DNA, the CDR3 is TGTGCCAGCAGTTACACGGGGAGTGGAGAGACCCAGTACTTC. The chain carries TRBV6-5 and TRBJ2-5; D possibly corresponds to TRBD2 (5 bases). Looked up from germline, CDR1 is MNHEY and CDR2 is SVGAGI. V gave up 2 bases and J gave up 4 bases, with 11 bases separating them. The CDR3 is 14 amino acids.

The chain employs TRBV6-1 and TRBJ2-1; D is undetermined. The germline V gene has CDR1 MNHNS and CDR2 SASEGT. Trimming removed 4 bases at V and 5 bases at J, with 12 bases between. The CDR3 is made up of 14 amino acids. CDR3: CASSARSGDNEQFF. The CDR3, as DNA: TGTGCCAGCAGTGCCCGGAGTGGTGACAATGAGCAGTTCTTC.

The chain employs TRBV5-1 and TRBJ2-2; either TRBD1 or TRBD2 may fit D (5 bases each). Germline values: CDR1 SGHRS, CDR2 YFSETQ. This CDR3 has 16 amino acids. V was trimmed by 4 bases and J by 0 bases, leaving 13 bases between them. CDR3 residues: CASSPEGSANTGELFF. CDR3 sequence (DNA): TGCGCCAGCAGCCCCGAGGGGTCCGCGAACACCGGGGAGCTGTTTTTT.

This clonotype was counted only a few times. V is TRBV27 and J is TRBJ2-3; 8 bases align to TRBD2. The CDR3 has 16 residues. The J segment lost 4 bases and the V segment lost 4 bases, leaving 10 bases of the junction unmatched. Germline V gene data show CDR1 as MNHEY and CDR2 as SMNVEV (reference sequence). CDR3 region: CASSYQAGVVSDTQYF. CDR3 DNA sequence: TGTGCCAGCAGTTACCAAGCGGGAGTGGTCTCAGATACGCAGTATTTT.

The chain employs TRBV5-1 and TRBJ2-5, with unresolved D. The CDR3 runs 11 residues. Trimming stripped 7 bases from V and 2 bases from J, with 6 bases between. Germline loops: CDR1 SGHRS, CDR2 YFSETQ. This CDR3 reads CASGPQETQYF. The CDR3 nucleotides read TGCGCCAGCGGACCTCAAGAGACCCAGTACTTC.

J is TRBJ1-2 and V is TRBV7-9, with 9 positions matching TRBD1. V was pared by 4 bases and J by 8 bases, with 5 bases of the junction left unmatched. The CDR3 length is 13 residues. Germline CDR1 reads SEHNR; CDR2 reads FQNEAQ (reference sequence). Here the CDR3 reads CASSSQGAGGYTF. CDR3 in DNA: TGTGCCAGCAGCTCACAGGGGGCTGGAGGCTACACCTTC.